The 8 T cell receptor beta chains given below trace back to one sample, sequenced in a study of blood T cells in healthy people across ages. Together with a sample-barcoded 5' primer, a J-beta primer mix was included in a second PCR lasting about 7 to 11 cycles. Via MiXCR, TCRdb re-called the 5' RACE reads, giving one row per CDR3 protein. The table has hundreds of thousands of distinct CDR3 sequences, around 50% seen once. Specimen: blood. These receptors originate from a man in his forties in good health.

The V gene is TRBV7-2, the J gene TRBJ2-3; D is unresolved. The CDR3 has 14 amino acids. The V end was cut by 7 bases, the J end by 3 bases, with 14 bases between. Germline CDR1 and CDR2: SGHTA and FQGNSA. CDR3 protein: CASTLVGLTDTQYF. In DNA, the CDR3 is TGTGCCAGCACCCTAGTCGGATTGACAGATACGCAGTATTTT. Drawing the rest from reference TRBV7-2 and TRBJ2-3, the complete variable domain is GAGVSQSPSNKVTEKGKDVELRCDPISGHTALYWYRQSLGQGLEFLIYFQGNSAPDKSGLPSDRFSAERTGGSVSTLTIQRTQQEDSAVYLCASTLVGLTDTQYFGPGTRLTVL.

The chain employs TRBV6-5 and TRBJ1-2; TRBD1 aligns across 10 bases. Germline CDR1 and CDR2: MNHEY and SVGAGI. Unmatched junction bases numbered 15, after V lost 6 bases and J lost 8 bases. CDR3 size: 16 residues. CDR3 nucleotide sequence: TGTGCCAGCAGCGACCCGTCCGGGACAGGGGTGCGAGGCTACACCTTC. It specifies CASSDPSGTGVRGYTF.

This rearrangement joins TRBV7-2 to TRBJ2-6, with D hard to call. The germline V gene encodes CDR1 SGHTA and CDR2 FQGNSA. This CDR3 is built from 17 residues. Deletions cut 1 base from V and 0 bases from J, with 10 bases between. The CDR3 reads CASSLVGGFSGANVLTF. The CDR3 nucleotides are TGTGCCAGCAGCTTAGTAGGCGGATTCTCTGGGGCCAACGTCCTGACTTTC.

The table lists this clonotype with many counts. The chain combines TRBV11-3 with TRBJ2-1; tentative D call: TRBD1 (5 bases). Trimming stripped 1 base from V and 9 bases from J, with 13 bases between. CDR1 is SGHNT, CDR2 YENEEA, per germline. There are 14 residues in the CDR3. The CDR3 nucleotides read TGTGCCAGCAGCTTAGTCGCAGGGATAGGTGAGCAGTTCTTC. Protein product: CASSLVAGIGEQFF.

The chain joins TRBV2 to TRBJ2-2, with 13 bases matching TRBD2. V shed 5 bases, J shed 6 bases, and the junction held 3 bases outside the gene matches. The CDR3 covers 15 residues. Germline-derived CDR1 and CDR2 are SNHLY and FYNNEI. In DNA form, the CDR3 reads TGTGCCAGCAGTAGGACTAGCGGGAGTCCCGGGGAGCTGTTTTTT. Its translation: CASSRTSGSPGELFF.

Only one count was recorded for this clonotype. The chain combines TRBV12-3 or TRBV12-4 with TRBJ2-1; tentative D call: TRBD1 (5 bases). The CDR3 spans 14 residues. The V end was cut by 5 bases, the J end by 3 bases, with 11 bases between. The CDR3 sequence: CASSDVGDYNEQFF. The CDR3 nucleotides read TGTGCCAGCAGTGACGTAGGGGACTACAATGAGCAGTTCTTC.

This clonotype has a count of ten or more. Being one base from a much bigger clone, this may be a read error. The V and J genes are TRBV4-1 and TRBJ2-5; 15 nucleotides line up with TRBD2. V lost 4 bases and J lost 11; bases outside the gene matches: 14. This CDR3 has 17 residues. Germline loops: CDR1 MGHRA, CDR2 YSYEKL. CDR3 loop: CASSPGLAGGSWNEQYF. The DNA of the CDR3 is TGCGCCAGCAGCCCCGGACTAGCGGGAGGGTCCTGGAATGAGCAGTACTTC.

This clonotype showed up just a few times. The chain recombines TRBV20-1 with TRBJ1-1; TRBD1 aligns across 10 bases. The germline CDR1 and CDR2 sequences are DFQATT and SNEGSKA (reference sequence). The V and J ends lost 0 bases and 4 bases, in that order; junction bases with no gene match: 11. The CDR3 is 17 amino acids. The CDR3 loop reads CSARDPFGTGEGTEAFF. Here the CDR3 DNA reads TGCAGTGCTAGAGACCCCTTTGGGACAGGGGAGGGCACTGAAGCTTTCTTT.